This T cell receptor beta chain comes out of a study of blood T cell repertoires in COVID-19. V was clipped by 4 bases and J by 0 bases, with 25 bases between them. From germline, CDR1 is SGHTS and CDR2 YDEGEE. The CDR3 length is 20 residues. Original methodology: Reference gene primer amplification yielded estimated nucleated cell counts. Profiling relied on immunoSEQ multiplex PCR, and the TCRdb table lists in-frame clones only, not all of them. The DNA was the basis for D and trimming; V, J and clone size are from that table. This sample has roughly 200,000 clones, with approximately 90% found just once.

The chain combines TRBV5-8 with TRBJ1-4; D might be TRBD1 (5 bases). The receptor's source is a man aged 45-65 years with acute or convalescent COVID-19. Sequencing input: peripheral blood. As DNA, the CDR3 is TGTGCCAGCAGCCCACCCTCAGGGCTTGATTTTCTTGCAACTAATGAAAAACTGTTTTTT. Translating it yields CASSPPSGLDFLATNEKLFF. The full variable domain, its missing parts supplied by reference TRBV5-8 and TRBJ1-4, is EAGVTQSPTHLIKTRGQQATLRCSPISGHTSVYWYQQALGLGLQFLLWYDEGEERNRGNFPPRFSGRQFPNYSSELNVNALELEDSALYLCASSPPSGLDFLATNEKLFFGSGTQLSVL.